These 24 T cell receptor beta chains originate from one sample sequenced in a study of T cells in Graves' hyperthyroidism and ophthalmopathy. Amplified TCR beta CDR3 regions derived from RNA transcripts. RT-PCR in the first round (using the HTBI primer set) targeted the TCR CDR3. TCRdb itself ran the multiplex PCR reads through MiXCR, one entry per CDR3 protein. The sample holds 340,000 or so distinct CDR3 sequences, roughly 18% seen once. What was sequenced was blood. Every receptor here comes from a woman aged 45-65 years with Graves' hyperthyroidism.

This clonotype has only a few counts. This sequence joins TRBV20-1 and TRBJ2-1; 8 bases agree with TRBD2. The germline CDR1 and CDR2 sequences are DFQATT and SNEGSKA (reference sequence). The CDR3 loop spans 13 amino acids. Losses at the gene ends were 6 bases for V and 7 bases for J; bases not matched to a gene: 8. The CDR3 protein is CSAPSSGRNEQFF. The DNA of the CDR3 is TGCAGTGCCCCTTCTAGCGGGCGGAATGAGCAGTTCTTC.

This clonotype was counted ten times or more. The chain carries TRBV12-3 or TRBV12-4 and TRBJ1-4; D is perhaps TRBD1 (5 bases). V was pared by 4 bases and J by 8 bases, with 14 bases between. This CDR3 region has 14 residues. The CDR3 DNA follows: TGTGCCAGCAGTTCACCGGGACGCGGAGAAAAACTGTTTTTT. Its protein product is CASSSPGRGEKLFF.

V usage is TRBV6-1 and J usage is TRBJ1-2; tentative D call: TRBD1 (5 bases). This CDR3 has 15 amino acids. Per germline, CDR1 MNHNS and CDR2 SASEGT. Trimming removed 6 bases from V and 4 bases from J, with 18 bases in between. CDR3 protein: CASSPGTWEGYGYTF. CDR3 sequence (DNA): TGTGCCAGCAGCCCCGGGACCTGGGAAGGCTATGGCTACACCTTC.

This clonotype was found many times. J is TRBJ2-1 and V is TRBV6-1; 8 nucleotides align to TRBD2. With V trimmed by 5 bases and J by 7 bases, 4 bases remained unmatched. Germline V gene lookup returns CDR1 MNHNS and CDR2 SASEGT. The CDR3 length is 13 residues. In nucleotides, the CDR3 is TGTGCCAGCAGTCCCGCTAGCGGGAATGAGCAGTTCTTC. Encoded protein: CASSPASGNEQFF.

This clonotype was seen many times. This sequence joins TRBV11-2 and TRBJ2-1; D is undetermined. Germline V gives CDR1 SGHAT, CDR2 FQNNGV. V was clipped by 3 bases and J by 5 bases, with 8 bases between them. This CDR3 comprises 13 residues. The CDR3 loop reads CASSLTADNEQFF. The CDR3 bases are TGTGCCAGCAGCTTGACCGCTGACAATGAGCAGTTCTTC. The complete variable domain, with remaining parts taken from reference TRBV11-2 and TRBJ2-1, reads EAGVAQSPRYKIIEKRQSVAFWCNPISGHATLYWYQQILGQGPKLLIQFQNNGVVDDSQLPKDRFSAERLKGVDSTLKIQPAKLEDSAVYLCASSLTADNEQFFGPGTRLTVL.

This clonotype was seen ten or more times. V gene TRBV11-2 combines with J gene TRBJ2-5, with TRBD2 matching 7 bases. Per the germline V gene, CDR1 is SGHAT and CDR2 is FQNNGV. The V gene end was trimmed by 5 bases and the J gene end by 5 bases; junction bases not matched to a gene: 5. The CDR3 has 13 amino acids. The CDR3 sequence is CASSGGEPETQYF. DNA for the CDR3: TGTGCCAGCAGCGGGGGGGAACCGGAGACCCAGTACTTC.

This chain links TRBV19 with TRBJ2-3; 8 nucleotides match TRBD2. CDR3 size: 16 residues. Germline V CDR1 and CDR2: LNHDA, SQIVND (reference sequence). Trimming removed 8 bases from V and 0 bases from J; junction bases left unmatched: 10. The CDR3 bases are TGTGCCAGTGGTGAAGGCAGCGGGAGCAGCACAGATACGCAGTATTTT. Its translation is CASGEGSGSSTDTQYF. Looking up the rest from reference TRBV19 and TRBJ2-3 gives the full variable domain: DGGITQSPKYLFRKEGQNVTLSCEQNLNHDAMYWYRQDPGQGLRLIYYSQIVNDFQKGDIAEGYSVSREKKESFPLTVTSAQKNPTAFYLCASGEGSGSSTDTQYFGPGTRLTVL.

About this clonotype: One base away lies a much larger clone, so this may be a sequencing read error. The rearrangement links TRBV20-1 to TRBJ2-3; D perhaps matches TRBD2 (6 bases). The germline V gene encodes CDR1 DFQATT and CDR2 SNEGSKA (reference sequence). The CDR3 is 14 amino acids. CDR3 DNA sequence: TGCAGCTGTGCTCGTCGGGAGTCTGCGGATACGCAGTATTTT. Its translation: CSCARRESADTQYF.

The chain uses TRBV2 and TRBJ1-6, with D uncertain. The CDR3 length is 13 residues. Germline V gene lookup returns CDR1 SNHLY and CDR2 FYNNEI. Trimming pared 9 bases from V and 5 bases from J, leaving 11 bases between. CDR3 nucleotide sequence: TGTGCCAGTCACAGCGTCAATAATTCACCCCTCCACTTT. Translated, it gives CASHSVNNSPLHF.

This chain uses TRBV7-9 with TRBJ2-6, with D maybe TRBD2 (5 bases). Germline V CDR1 and CDR2: SEHNR, FQNEAQ (reference sequence). The CDR3 is 16 amino acids. V was clipped by 2 bases and J by 1 base, with 9 bases between them. The CDR3: CASSLNRGSGANVLTF. Here the CDR3 DNA reads TGTGCCAGCAGCTTAAACCGCGGGTCTGGGGCCAACGTCCTGACTTTC.

This chain uses TRBV20-1 with TRBJ2-7, with a possible D match to TRBD2 (5 bases). The CDR3 is made up of 13 amino acids. V was cut by 3 bases and J by 6 bases, with 15 bases left in between. CDR1 and CDR2 (germline): DFQATT, SNEGSKA (reference sequence). Here the CDR3 DNA reads TGCAGTGCTAGTCAGACCCGAGGGATCGAGCAGTACTTC. Protein sequence: CSASQTRGIEQYF.

There are many counts of this clonotype. The chain carries TRBV11-2 and TRBJ2-4; tentative D call: TRBD2 (6 bases). Germline V CDR1 and CDR2: SGHAT, FQNNGV. The germline V and J ends were trimmed by 1 base and 3 bases, with 10 bases remaining between them. The CDR3 has 15 residues. CDR3 region: CASSLVGSSKNIQYF. The CDR3, as DNA: TGTGCCAGCAGCTTAGTCGGGAGCAGCAAAAACATTCAGTACTTC. Full variable domain (outside the CDR3, taken from reference TRBV11-2 and TRBJ2-4): EAGVAQSPRYKIIEKRQSVAFWCNPISGHATLYWYQQILGQGPKLLIQFQNNGVVDDSQLPKDRFSAERLKGVDSTLKIQPAKLEDSAVYLCASSLVGSSKNIQYFGAGTRLSVL.

The chain employs TRBV2 and TRBJ1-4; perhaps TRBD1 as D (5 bases). The CDR3 contains 16 residues. Trimming removed 6 bases at V and 6 bases at J, with 20 bases between. Germline V gives CDR1 SNHLY, CDR2 FYNNEI. This CDR3 reads CASRGSQTGGHEKLFF. CDR3 DNA sequence: TGTGCCAGCAGGGGATCACAGACGGGGGGTCATGAAAAACTGTTTTTT.

The chain recombines TRBV28 with TRBJ2-7; 8 bases match TRBD2. Germline trimming cut 2 bases from V and 6 bases from J; bases unmatched to any gene: 6. CDR3 length: 14 residues. The germline CDR1 and CDR2 sequences are MDHEN and SYDVKM. CDR3 sequence (DNA): TGTGCCAGCAGTTTAGTGGCTAGCGGGTCCGAGCAGTACTTC. It is translated as CASSLVASGSEQYF.

The sample holds a few counts of this clonotype. V is TRBV9 and J is TRBJ2-4; D might be TRBD1 (6 bases). The germline V gene has CDR1 SGDLS and CDR2 YYNGEE. Trimming stripped 2 bases from V and 0 bases from J, with 21 bases between. This CDR3 is built from 19 residues. The DNA of the CDR3 is TGTGCCAGCAGCGTTTTGACTGGGGGCCCCCCTGTAGCCAAAAACATTCAGTACTTC. Translating it yields CASSVLTGGPPVAKNIQYF.

This clonotype was recorded at least ten times. The V call is TRBV2, the J call TRBJ2-1, with TRBD1 matching 10 bases. CDR3 size: 13 residues. Germline V lookup: CDR1 SNHLY, CDR2 FYNNEI. V was pared by 7 bases and J by 7 bases, with 4 bases of the junction left unmatched. Here the CDR3 reads CASTLDRGNEQFF. The CDR3 DNA sequence: TGTGCCAGCACATTGGACAGGGGGAATGAGCAGTTCTTC.

This clonotype was counted only a few times. This chain links TRBV20-1 with TRBJ1-2; 8 nucleotides agree with TRBD1. Germline V CDR1 and CDR2: DFQATT, SNEGSKA (reference sequence). Unmatched junction bases numbered 9, after V lost 0 bases and J lost 6 bases. The CDR3 is 15 residues long. DNA for the CDR3: TGCAGTGCTAGAGATGACAGGGGTGGGACTGATGGCTACACCTTC. This gives the protein CSARDDRGGTDGYTF.

This chain connects TRBV19 to TRBJ2-7; no definite D call. This CDR3 spans 13 amino acids. The ends were cut back, 0 bases at V and 7 bases at J, with 10 bases in the middle. Germline assignment: CDR1 LNHDA and CDR2 SQIVND (reference sequence). Here the CDR3 DNA reads TGTGCCAGTAGTATAGATCTAGTCGGGGAGCAGTACTTC. Protein product: CASSIDLVGEQYF.

The table lists this clonotype with a few counts. The chain combines TRBV29-1 with TRBJ1-1, with D hard to call. This CDR3 spans 13 amino acids. Trimming shortened V by 1 base and J by 6 bases, and 12 bases separated the two germline ends. CDR1 is SQVTM, CDR2 ANQGSEA, per germline. CDR3 amino acids: CSVEGGPSAEAFF. Written as DNA, the CDR3 is TGCAGCGTTGAAGGTGGTCCCTCGGCTGAAGCTTTCTTT.

This clonotype has a handful of counts. The V call is TRBV3-1, the J call TRBJ2-5, with TRBD2 matching over 12 bases. Germline V gene data show CDR1 as LGHDT and CDR2 as YNNKEL (reference sequence). The junction had 8 bases not matched to a gene; V was cut back by 3 bases and J by 0 bases. The CDR3 consists of 18 residues. As DNA, the CDR3 is TGTGCCAGCAGCCACGGGCGGACTAGCGGGACAGACCAAGAGACCCAGTACTTC. It codes for CASSHGRTSGTDQETQYF.

In its sample, this clonotype was seen many times. The chain employs TRBV30 and TRBJ2-1, with D possibly TRBD2 on 6 matching bases. Germline V gene data show CDR1 as GTSNPN and CDR2 as SVGIG (reference sequence). Trimming pared 5 bases from V and 3 bases from J, leaving 11 bases between. The CDR3 spans 13 residues. The CDR3 DNA is TGTGCCTGGCGGGAGCAGAACTACAATGAGCAGTTCTTC. This sequence encodes CAWREQNYNEQFF.

This clonotype was seen only a few times. The chain carries TRBV7-3 and TRBJ2-1, with 10 bases lining up with TRBD2. Per the germline V gene, CDR1 is SGHTA and CDR2 is FQGTGA. The CDR3 totals 15 residues. Trimming took 1 base from V and 8 from J; bases not matched to a gene: 5. For the CDR3, the DNA is TGTGCCAGCAGCTTAAGGTCTAGCGGGAGCGATGAGCAGTTCTTC. This gives the protein CASSLRSSGSDEQFF.

V and J are TRBV10-3 and TRBJ2-1, with 14 positions matching TRBD2. V lost 3 bases, J lost 3 bases, and 7 bases stayed unmatched. There are 18 residues in the CDR3. Germline-derived CDR1 and CDR2 are ENHRY and SYGVKD. The CDR3 reads CAISDPSGTSGSYNEQFF. CDR3 in DNA: TGTGCCATCAGTGACCCGTCGGGGACTAGCGGGAGCTACAATGAGCAGTTCTTC.

In its sample, this clonotype was seen a few times. V gene TRBV9 combines with J gene TRBJ2-3, with 11 bases lining up with TRBD2. The junction had 3 bases not matched to a gene; V was cut back by 4 bases and J by 2 bases. There are 15 residues in the CDR3. Looked up from germline, CDR1 is SGDLS and CDR2 is YYNGEE. CDR3 sequence reads: CASSSSGGTTDTQYF. The CDR3 DNA follows: TGTGCCAGCAGCTCTAGCGGGGGGACCACAGATACGCAGTATTTT.